The 15 T cell receptor beta chains presented below share a single source sample, sequenced in a study of CD8 T cells in Susac syndrome. Reverse transcription used about 0.5 to 1 ug RNA and random hexamers. Via MiXCR, TCRdb re-called the immunoSEQ multiplex PCR reads, giving one row per CDR3 protein. The sample shows 150,000 to 200,000 distinct CDR3 sequences, approximately 94% of them seen only once. Material: CD4+ T cells from PBMCs. The receptors shown here come from a human donor in good health.

The chain joins TRBV11-1 to TRBJ2-5, with D maybe TRBD2 (8 bases). This CDR3 has 16 residues. The ends were cut back, 4 bases at V and 5 bases at J, with 20 bases in the middle. Per the germline V gene, CDR1 is SGHAT and CDR2 is FQDESV (reference sequence). The CDR3 nucleotides read TGTGCCAGCAGCTCTTCCGGGAGGGGGCTTCGGGAGACCCAGTACTTC. It translates to CASSSSGRGLRETQYF.

V usage is TRBV14 and J usage is TRBJ2-7; D not certain. The CDR3 contains 13 residues. Looked up from germline, CDR1 is SGHDN and CDR2 is FVKESK. V gave up 2 bases and J gave up 3 bases, with 8 bases separating them. The CDR3 nucleotides read TGTGCCAGCAGCCAACCAGGCCTCTACGAGCAGTACTTC. It yields the protein CASSQPGLYEQYF. The whole variable domain, filled in from reference TRBV14 and TRBJ2-7, reads EAGVTQFPSHSVIEKGQTVTLRCDPISGHDNLYWYRRVMGKEIKFLLHFVKESKQDESGMPNNRFLAERTGGTYSTLKVQPAELEDSGVYFCASSQPGLYEQYFGPGTRLTVT.

This chain connects TRBV6-5 to TRBJ2-5, with a weak D call TRBD1 (5 bases). V was clipped by 5 bases and J by 0 bases, with 10 bases between them. The CDR3 consists of 14 residues. CDR1 is MNHEY and CDR2 is SVGAGI in the germline V gene. CDR3 bases: TGTGCCAGCAGTCGGACATGGTACCAAGAGACCCAGTACTTC. Protein: CASSRTWYQETQYF.

This clonotype was detected only once. The gene calls are TRBV20-1 and TRBJ1-1, with 9 positions matching TRBD1. After removal of 6 bases from V and 0 bases from J, the junction contained 5 bases not matched to a gene. The germline CDR1 and CDR2 sequences are DFQATT and SNEGSKA (reference sequence). This CDR3 region has 14 residues. CDR3 DNA sequence: TGCAGTGCGCCCGGGACAGGGATGAACACTGAAGCTTTCTTT. Its translation is CSAPGTGMNTEAFF.

The gene calls are TRBV19 and TRBJ1-2; D gene uncertain. The V end was cut by 7 bases, the J end by 4 bases, with 13 bases between. CDR3 size: 13 residues. Germline assignment: CDR1 LNHDA and CDR2 SQIVND (reference sequence). The CDR3 region is CASNSVTVYGYTF. In DNA, the CDR3 is TGTGCCAGTAACTCCGTGACCGTCTATGGCTACACCTTC.

This clonotype was picked up one time. The chain links TRBV11-2 to TRBJ2-2; D might be TRBD1 or TRBD2, each matching 5 bases. V was trimmed by 2 bases and J by 5 bases, leaving 21 bases between them. Germline lookup yields CDR1 SGHAT and CDR2 FQNNGV. CDR3 length: 18 residues. Written as DNA, the CDR3 is TGTGCCAGCAGCTTATCCCACCTTATCGGGGCGAGTACCGGGGAGCTGTTTTTT. This gives the protein CASSLSHLIGASTGELFF.

The gene calls are TRBV18 and TRBJ1-5; 8 nucleotides agree with TRBD1. Germline V gene lookup returns CDR1 KGHSH and CDR2 LQKENI. This CDR3 has 13 amino acids. The junction had 2 bases not matched to a gene; V was cut back by 6 bases and J by 4 bases. CDR3 nucleotides: TGTGCCAGCTCGGGACAGGAAAATCAGCCCCAGCATTTT. Translated: CASSGQENQPQHF. Full variable domain (outside the CDR3, taken from reference TRBV18 and TRBJ1-5): NAGVMQNPRHLVRRRGQEARLRCSPMKGHSHVYWYRQLPEEGLKFMVYLQKENIIDESGMPKERFSAEFPKEGPSILRIQQVVRGDSAAYFCASSGQENQPQHFGDGTRLSIL.

The chain joins TRBV6-1 to TRBJ2-1; D is ambiguous. Between the trimmed V and J ends, which lost 7 bases and 7 bases, there was a span of 11 bases. Per germline, CDR1 MNHNS and CDR2 SASEGT. CDR3 length: 12 amino acids. The CDR3 nucleotides read TGTGCCAGCACTCTAGGTTGGAATGAGCAGTTCTTC. Translation: CASTLGWNEQFF.

The CDR3 DNA reads TGTGCCAGCAGTCGGGACCGCCTAGGACCAAAACTGTTTTTT. It translates to CASSRDRLGPKLFF. This chain uses TRBV7-2 with TRBJ1-4; D is perhaps TRBD1 (5 bases). Germline CDR1 reads SGHTA; CDR2 reads FQGNSA. The CDR3 sequence is 14 residues long. V was clipped by 6 bases and J by 10 bases, with 18 bases between them.

The chain recombines TRBV29-1 with TRBJ1-1; perhaps TRBD1 as D (6 bases). The CDR3 contains 13 residues. The germline V gene encodes CDR1 SQVTM and CDR2 ANQGSEA. V dropped 2 bases and J dropped 1 base, with 8 bases sitting between them. CDR3 region: CSVERRGNTEAFF. In DNA form, the CDR3 reads TGCAGCGTTGAACGCAGGGGGAACACTGAAGCTTTCTTT. Full variable domain (missing parts from reference TRBV29-1 and TRBJ1-1): SAVISQKPSRDICQRGTSLTIQCQVDSQVTMMFWYRQQPGQSLTLIATANQGSEATYESGFVIDKFPISRPNLTFSTLTVSNMSPEDSSIYLCSVERRGNTEAFFGQGTRLTVV.

V is TRBV7-2 and J is TRBJ1-1, with no clear D. Trimming removed 5 bases from V and 3 bases from J, with 16 bases in between. The length of the CDR3 is 15 residues. Germline V gives CDR1 SGHTA, CDR2 FQGNSA. The CDR3 DNA sequence: TGTGCCAGCAGCCCCGGGAGATGGAGGGACACTGAAGCTTTCTTT. Protein product: CASSPGRWRDTEAFF.

The chain carries TRBV2 and TRBJ2-7, with D possibly being TRBD1 (5 bases). The CDR3 has 12 amino acids. The V end was cut by 4 bases, the J end by 3 bases, with 7 bases between. Germline lookup yields CDR1 SNHLY and CDR2 FYNNEI. The CDR3 nucleotides are TGTGCCAGCAGTGTACAGGTCTACGAGCAGTACGTC. Its protein product is CASSVQVYEQYV.

The rearrangement links TRBV9 to TRBJ2-1, with D unresolved. Trimming pared 6 bases from V and 4 bases from J, leaving 11 bases between. This CDR3 is built from 13 residues. Germline CDR1 reads SGDLS; CDR2 reads YYNGEE. CDR3 coding DNA: TGTGCCAGCATTCTCCCCACATACAATGAGCAGTTCTTC. Its protein product is CASILPTYNEQFF.

Written as DNA, the CDR3 is TGTGCCAGCAGCCCCGGGACTCCTACCGGGGAGCTGTTTTTT. Protein: CASSPGTPTGELFF. The gene calls are TRBV11-3 and TRBJ2-2; a possible D gene is TRBD2 (6 bases). Germline CDR1 and CDR2: SGHNT and YENEEA. The CDR3 totals 14 residues. Trimming took off 5 bases at V and 5 bases at J, with 12 bases between the two ends.

The chain links TRBV5-6 to TRBJ1-3; D might be TRBD1 (5 bases). Trimming left V 0 bases short and J 7 bases short, with 8 bases between. The germline V gene encodes CDR1 SGHDT and CDR2 YYEEEE. The CDR3 runs to 13 residues. CDR3 coding DNA: TGTGCCAGCAGCTTGGGACAGACGAACACCATATATTTT. Amino acids: CASSLGQTNTIYF.